What follows are 14 T cell receptor beta chains derived from one specimen sequenced in a study of cytomegalovirus exposure and HLA in healthy donors. Primers included in the PCR were 60 Vbeta and 13 Jbeta primers. The table came from immunoSEQ multiplex PCR; TCRdb's copy has only in-frame clones and leaves some out. The table includes around 150,000 clones, around 78% detected once. Material for sequencing was PBMCs. The receptors stem from a woman aged 40 to 49 in good health and CMV-seronegative.

This chain links TRBV5-1 with TRBJ2-7, with D uncertain. V was pared by 5 bases and J by 0 bases, with 12 bases between. The CDR3 runs 14 residues. Germline lookup yields CDR1 SGHRS and CDR2 YFSETQ. CDR3: CASSWSLSSYEQYF. In DNA form, the CDR3 reads TGCGCCAGCAGTTGGTCTCTCAGCTCCTACGAGCAGTACTTC.

V usage is TRBV28 and J usage is TRBJ2-7; weak D call: TRBD2 (5 bases). The CDR3 is made up of 12 amino acids. Trimming took 7 bases from V and 2 from J, leaving 9 bases between them. Germline V gene sequence: CDR1 MDHEN, CDR2 SYDVKM. The CDR3 bases are TGTGCCAGCACTTCCGGGGCCTACGAGCAGTACTTC. It codes for CASTSGAYEQYF.

J is TRBJ1-2 and V is TRBV6-6, with TRBD1 identical over 8 bases. The V gene's germline CDR1 is MNHNY and CDR2 SVGAGI (reference sequence). J was trimmed by 6 bases and V by 7 bases; bases with no gene match: 7. This CDR3 has 13 residues. The CDR3, as DNA: TGTGCCAGCACCACTGACAGGGGCCATGGCTACACCTTC. This sequence encodes CASTTDRGHGYTF.

The chain couples TRBV6-5 to TRBJ2-3, with 8 bases fitting TRBD2. Germline V gene lookup returns CDR1 MNHEY and CDR2 SVGAGI. CDR3 length: 11 residues. V was clipped by 4 bases and J by 11 bases; unmatched bases: 2. Here the CDR3 reads CASSWSGRQYF. The CDR3 coding sequence is TGTGCCAGCAGTTGGAGCGGGAGGCAGTATTTT.

The rearrangement joins TRBV2 to TRBJ1-1; TRBD1 matches at 10 bases. The germline V gene has CDR1 SNHLY and CDR2 FYNNEI. The CDR3 runs 16 residues. The V and J ends lost 5 bases and 5 bases, in that order; junction bases with no gene match: 11. CDR3 amino acids: CASSYGRGQGDTEAFF. In DNA form, the CDR3 reads TGTGCCAGCAGTTATGGACGAGGACAGGGGGATACTGAAGCTTTCTTT.

The chain employs TRBV19 and TRBJ2-7, with TRBD2 as a possible D gene (6 bases). Trimming removed 3 bases at V and 5 bases at J, with 17 bases between. Germline V gene data show CDR1 as LNHDA and CDR2 as SQIVND (reference sequence). The CDR3 runs 15 residues. The chain's CDR3 is CASSMAEGYAHEQYF. For the CDR3, the DNA is TGTGCCAGTAGTATGGCGGAGGGGTATGCTCACGAGCAGTACTTC.

The chain combines TRBV5-1 with TRBJ1-1, with a tentative D call TRBD1 (6 bases). Trimming removed 3 bases from V and 11 bases from J, with 20 bases in between. Germline values: CDR1 SGHRS, CDR2 YFSETQ. The CDR3 covers 14 residues. CDR3 protein: CASSSGGDNLRAFF. The CDR3 nucleotides are TGCGCCAGCAGCTCGGGGGGGGACAATTTGCGTGCTTTCTTT.

This clone was found once. The chain uses TRBV18 and TRBJ2-1; 9 bases agree with TRBD1. The junction had 10 bases not matched to a gene; V was cut back by 8 bases and J by 5 bases. The CDR3 length is 15 residues. Per the germline V gene, CDR1 is KGHSH and CDR2 is LQKENI. The chain's CDR3 is CASTRDRVGDNEQFF. The CDR3 nucleotides are TGTGCCAGCACCAGGGACAGGGTCGGGGACAATGAGCAGTTCTTC.

The chain carries TRBV28 and TRBJ2-7, with 7 bases identical to TRBD1. V shed 6 bases and J 2 bases; nucleotides not matched to a gene: 13. Germline V gene lookup returns CDR1 MDHEN and CDR2 SYDVKM. The CDR3 loop spans 16 amino acids. The CDR3 DNA follows: TGTGCCAGCAGCGAGGGACAGCAAAGTTGGGCCTACGAGCAGTACTTC. Encoded protein: CASSEGQQSWAYEQYF.

This clone was observed a handful of times. The DNA for the CDR3 is TGTGCCAGCAGTAGAGACAGGGGTAGGCCTGAAGCTTTCTTT. It is translated as CASSRDRGRPEAFF. The chain has TRBV2 and TRBJ1-1; 8 nucleotides line up with TRBD1. The CDR3 runs to 14 residues. Trimming removed 5 bases from V and 6 bases from J; junction bases left unmatched: 8. Germline V gene lookup returns CDR1 SNHLY and CDR2 FYNNEI. Variable domain in full (rest from reference TRBV2 and TRBJ1-1): EPEVTQTPSHQVTQMGQEVILRCVPISNHLYFYWYRQILGQKVEFLVSFYNNEISEKSEIFDDQFSVERPDGSNFTLKIRSTKLEDSAMYFCASSRDRGRPEAFFGQGTRLTVV.

This chain uses TRBV4-2 with TRBJ1-2; the match to TRBD1 covers 7 bases. Germline CDR1 and CDR2: LGHNA and YNFKEQ. V lost 4 bases, J lost 5 bases, and 7 bases stayed unmatched. The CDR3 runs 14 residues. Here the CDR3 reads CASSPGTDLYGYTF. Here the CDR3 DNA reads TGTGCCAGCAGCCCCGGGACAGACCTTTATGGCTACACCTTC.

This sequence joins TRBV29-1 and TRBJ1-2; TRBD1 agrees at 8 bases. The J segment lost 8 bases and the V segment lost 7 bases, leaving 9 bases of the junction unmatched. CDR1 and CDR2 from the germline V gene are SQVTM and ANQGSEA. CDR3 length: 12 amino acids. This CDR3 reads CSASQGVEGYTF. CDR3 sequence (DNA): TGCAGCGCTTCACAGGGGGTAGAAGGCTACACCTTC.

The chain employs TRBV18 and TRBJ1-1, with D possibly TRBD1 on 6 matching bases. Trimming left V 6 bases short and J 3 bases short, with 14 bases between. Per the germline V gene, CDR1 is KGHSH and CDR2 is LQKENI. CDR3 length: 14 amino acids. The CDR3 protein is CASSLLPGDTEAFF. CDR3 nucleotide sequence: TGTGCCAGCTCTCTCTTGCCAGGGGACACTGAAGCTTTCTTT.

Only one count was recorded for this clone. The V call is TRBV7-6, the J call TRBJ2-5; 15 nucleotides line up with TRBD2. Germline V lookup: CDR1 SGHVS, CDR2 FNYEAQ. The CDR3 covers 21 residues. After removal of 1 base from V and 4 bases from J, the junction contained 16 bases not matched to a gene. The CDR3 here is CASSLEPPAPGLAGGRETQYF. For the CDR3, the DNA is TGTGCCAGCAGCTTAGAACCCCCAGCACCGGGACTAGCGGGAGGAAGAGAGACCCAGTACTTC.